Listed below are T cell receptor beta chains from one sample, sequenced in a study of T cells in Graves' hyperthyroidism and ophthalmopathy. A single record per CDR3 protein comes from TCRdb applying MiXCR to the multiplex PCR reads. The table includes a few hundred thousand distinct CDR3 sequences, approximately 14% detected once. Sequencing was performed on blood. Receptors originate from a woman in her thirties with Graves' hyperthyroidism. Each CDR3 is given with its conserved first and last residue. D genes are given only for firm matches. The listing skips clone size in some rows; elsewhere it reads once, few, many or a size class.

17	.	.	TRBV14	TRBJ2-1	CASSPRGGPTLYNEQFF	TGTGCCAGCAGCCCCCGAGGTGGGCCTACGCTCTACAATGAGCAGTTCTTC
14	.	.	TRBV20-1	TRBJ2-2	CSARGQPNTGKLFF	TGCAGTGCTAGAGGACAGCCGAACACCGGGAAGCTGTTTTTT
11	.	few	TRBV5-1	TRBJ2-1	CASSLSHEQFF	TGCGCCAGCAGCTTGTCCCATGAGCAGTTCTTC
14	.	few	TRBV14	TRBJ2-2	CASSQVPITGELFF	TGTGCCAGCAGCCAAGTCCCCATAACCGGGGAGCTGTTTTTT
14	.	many	TRBV10-3	TRBJ2-3	CAISPGRSTDTQYF	TGTGCCATCAGCCCAGGGAGGAGCACAGATACGCAGTATTTT
15	TRBD1	few	TRBV6-1	TRBJ2-2	CASGHQGERAGELFF	TGTGCCAGCGGGCATCAGGGGGAGAGGGCCGGGGAGCTGTTTTTT
14	.	many	TRBV20-1	TRBJ2-7	CSARDLQEVYEQYF	TGCAGTGCTAGAGATCTCCAGGAGGTCTACGAGCAGTACTTC
15	.	many	TRBV12-3/TRBV12-4	TRBJ2-5	CASSFSRGSTETQYF	TGTGCCAGCAGTTTCAGCAGGGGAAGTACAGAGACCCAGTACTTC
18	.	.	TRBV28	TRBJ2-1	CASSQTSITAPVYNEQFF	TGTGCCAGCAGTCAGACTTCAATCACAGCCCCCGTTTACAATGAGCAGTTCTTC
14	TRBD1	few	TRBV7-9	TRBJ1-4	CASRLTGGHEKLFF	TGTGCCAGCAGACTGACAGGGGGCCATGAAAAACTGTTTTTT
14	.	.	TRBV27	TRBJ1-2	CASSLSGRSYGYTF	TGTGCCAGCAGTTTATCGGGACGGTCCTATGGCTACACCTTC
13	.	few	TRBV6-2/TRBV6-3	TRBJ1-5	CASTAGRNQPQHF	TGTGCCAGCACCGCGGGCAGAAATCAGCCCCAGCATTTT
15	TRBD1	.	TRBV18	TRBJ2-1	CASSPRDREGNEQFF	TGTGCCAGCTCACCGAGGGACAGGGAGGGCAATGAGCAGTTCTTC
15	.	few	TRBV27	TRBJ2-7	CASSLRARGYYEQYF	TGTGCCAGCAGTTTACGCGCCAGGGGATACTACGAGCAGTACTTC
14	TRBD1	.	TRBV5-1	TRBJ1-4	CASSFRDRDEKLFF	TGCGCCAGCAGCTTCCGGGACAGAGATGAAAAACTGTTTTTT
14	.	many	TRBV28	TRBJ2-7	CAIRAQGRWGEQYF	TGTGCCATCAGAGCACAGGGCCGTTGGGGGGAGCAGTACTTC
16	TRBD1	few	TRBV9	TRBJ2-1	CASSVDPGQGGNEQFF	TGTGCCAGCAGCGTAGATCCAGGACAGGGAGGCAATGAGCAGTTCTTC
17	.	few	TRBV6-1	TRBJ2-6	CASSPRWGETGANVLTF	TGTGCCAGCAGTCCCCGATGGGGGGAAACCGGGGCCAACGTCCTGACTTTC
16	TRBD2	.	TRBV2	TRBJ2-1	CASSEWTSVRGNEQFF	TGTGCCAGCAGCGAATGGACTAGCGTTCGGGGCAATGAGCAGTTCTTC
13	TRBD1	many	TRBV27	TRBJ1-1	CATQTGGNTEAFF	TGTGCCACTCAGACAGGGGGGAACACTGAAGCTTTCTTT